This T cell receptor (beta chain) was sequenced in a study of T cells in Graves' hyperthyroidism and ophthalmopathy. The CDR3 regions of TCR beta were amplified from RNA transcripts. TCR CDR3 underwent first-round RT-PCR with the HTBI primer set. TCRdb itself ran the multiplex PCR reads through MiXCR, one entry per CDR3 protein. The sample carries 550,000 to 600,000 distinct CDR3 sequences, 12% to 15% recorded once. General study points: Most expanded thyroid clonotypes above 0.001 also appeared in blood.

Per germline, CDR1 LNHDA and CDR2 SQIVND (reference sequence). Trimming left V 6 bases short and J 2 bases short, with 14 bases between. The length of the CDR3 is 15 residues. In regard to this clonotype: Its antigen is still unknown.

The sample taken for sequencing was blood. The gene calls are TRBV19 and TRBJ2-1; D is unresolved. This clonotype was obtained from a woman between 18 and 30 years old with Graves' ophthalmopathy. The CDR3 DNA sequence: TGTGCCAGTAGAGGAGAACGCCGAGCCTACAATGAGCAGTTCTTC. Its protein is CASRGERRAYNEQFF.